These 32 T cell receptor beta chains originate from one sample sequenced in a study of beta chain features in type 1 diabetes. The antigens these receptors bind are not known. General study points: The study found moderately but significantly shorter TCRB CDR3s in all four CD4+ subsets of Type 1 diabetes patients.

The whole isolated RNA underwent reverse transcription, so sequencing captured expressed TCRB transcripts. The data were produced by immunoSEQ multiplex PCR, yet TCRdb's version contains in-frame clones alone and is incomplete. Counted here are tens of thousands of clones, roughly 50% occurring once; the ten biggest clones make up 0.3%. The specimen was stem cell memory CD4+ T cells from blood. These receptors came from a man under 40 with type 1 diabetes.

This clone showed up just a few times. The chain joins TRBV15 to TRBJ2-7; no clear D gene. The CDR3 consists of 15 residues. The germline V gene has CDR1 LNHNV and CDR2 YYDKDF (reference sequence). The V and J ends lost 3 bases and 0 bases respectively, with 12 bases between them. Here the CDR3 reads CATSRGLGGSYEQYF. In DNA form, the CDR3 reads TGTGCCACCAGCAGGGGCCTTGGTGGCTCCTACGAGCAGTACTTC.

The gene calls are TRBV14 and TRBJ1-1; perhaps TRBD1 as D (5 bases). With 0 bases removed from V and 3 bases from J, the gap between germline ends came to 14 bases. The CDR3 is made up of 16 amino acids. Germline V gene sequence: CDR1 SGHDN, CDR2 FVKESK. CDR3 DNA sequence: TGTGCCAGCAGCCAAGATTGGCGCAGGGAATACACTGAAGCTTTCTTT. This translates into CASSQDWRREYTEAFF.

The chain joins TRBV15 to TRBJ2-5; 8 bases line up with TRBD1. Germline trimming cut 3 bases from V and 4 bases from J; bases unmatched to any gene: 10. The length of the CDR3 is 16 residues. Germline lookup yields CDR1 LNHNV and CDR2 YYDKDF (reference sequence). DNA of the CDR3: TGTGCCACCAGCAGTCGCACAGGGGGTGTTGTAGAGACCCAGTACTTC. It encodes CATSSRTGGVVETQYF.

In this sample, this clone turned up once. The genes are TRBV5-4 and TRBJ1-6; 7 bases line up with TRBD1. The V and J ends lost 0 bases and 7 bases, in that order; junction bases with no gene match: 1. The CDR3 covers 14 residues. Germline assignment: CDR1 SGHNT and CDR2 YYREEE (reference sequence). DNA for the CDR3: TGTGCCAGCAGCTTGGACAGGGGAAATTCACCCCTCCACTTT. It is translated as CASSLDRGNSPLHF.

The rearrangement uses TRBV5-4 and TRBJ2-1; 11 bases fit TRBD2. Germline-derived CDR1 and CDR2 are SGHNT and YYREEE (reference sequence). The CDR3 runs 16 residues. V lost 3 bases, J lost 3 bases, and 5 bases stayed unmatched. The DNA of the CDR3 is TGTGCCAGCAGCTCCCTAGCGGGAGGTAGCTACAATGAGCAGTTCTTC. It encodes CASSSLAGGSYNEQFF. The full variable domain, in which reference TRBV5-4 and TRBJ2-1 provide the parts outside the CDR3, is ETGVTQSPTHLIKTRGQQVTLRCSSQSGHNTVSWYQQALGQGPQFIFQYYREEENGRGNFPPRFSGLQFPNYSSELNVNALELDDSALYLCASSSLAGGSYNEQFFGPGTRLTVL.

This rearrangement joins TRBV19 to TRBJ1-2, with D possibly matching TRBD1 (6 bases). Germline lookup yields CDR1 LNHDA and CDR2 SQIVND (reference sequence). The CDR3 consists of 14 residues. The V and J ends lost 5 bases and 4 bases respectively, with 14 bases between them. The CDR3 DNA sequence: TGTGCCAGTAGTTCACGGACAGAAATCTATGGCTACACCTTC. Translated: CASSSRTEIYGYTF.

The CDR3 here is CASSFRLPRTGPFEQYF. CDR3 sequence (DNA): TGCGCCAGCAGCTTCCGATTGCCCAGGACAGGGCCCTTCGAGCAGTACTTC. This chain uses TRBV5-1 with TRBJ2-5; 8 bases align to TRBD1. The better agreement between TRBJ2-7 and the DNA end casts doubt on the J call. CDR3 length: 17 residues. Germline lookup yields CDR1 SGHRS and CDR2 YFSETQ.

The rearrangement joins TRBV9 to TRBJ2-7, with D maybe TRBD1 (6 bases). Looked up from germline, CDR1 is SGDLS and CDR2 is YYNGEE. The germline V and J ends were trimmed by 0 bases and 0 bases, with 10 bases remaining between them. The CDR3 covers 15 residues. The CDR3 is CASSVEETGSYEQYF. The DNA of the CDR3 is TGTGCCAGCAGCGTAGAGGAGACAGGCTCCTACGAGCAGTACTTC.

In its sample, this clone was seen a few times. The CDR3: CASSFGGIQETQYF. The CDR3 coding sequence is TGTGCCAGCAGTTTCGGGGGGATCCAAGAGACCCAGTACTTC. The chain couples TRBV28 to TRBJ2-5, with 7 bases matching TRBD2. The junction had 2 bases not matched to a gene; V was cut back by 3 bases and J by 1 base. The length of the CDR3 is 14 residues. Germline values: CDR1 MDHEN, CDR2 SYDVKM.

This chain uses TRBV7-9 with TRBJ1-4; a weak D match, TRBD1 (6 bases). The germline V gene has CDR1 SEHNR and CDR2 FQNEAQ (reference sequence). V was trimmed by 2 bases and J by 5 bases, leaving 15 bases between them. The CDR3 has 16 amino acids. CDR3 coding DNA: TGTGCCAGCAGCTTATATCCCCCAGGGGAGAATGAAAAACTGTTTTTT. Encoded protein: CASSLYPPGENEKLFF.

This chain connects TRBV5-1 to TRBJ1-4; 7 bases map to TRBD1. The V segment lost 4 bases and the J segment 5 bases; nucleotides outside the gene matches: 5. The CDR3 contains 14 residues. Germline V gene data show CDR1 as SGHRS and CDR2 as YFSETQ. In DNA form, the CDR3 reads TGCGCCAGCAGCCCGGGGGACAGAAATGAAAAACTGTTTTTT. Protein product: CASSPGDRNEKLFF.

The rearrangement links TRBV6-1 to TRBJ2-7, with no clear D. Trimming removed 1 base at V and 6 bases at J, with 7 bases between. The CDR3 has 12 amino acids. CDR1 and CDR2 from the germline V gene are MNHNS and SASEGT. CDR3 residues: CASSEGASEQYF. CDR3 DNA: TGTGCCAGCAGTGAAGGAGCGTCCGAGCAGTACTTC.

This clone was seen a handful of times. The chain joins TRBV10-1 to TRBJ2-3; tentatively, D is TRBD2 (5 bases). The germline V and J ends were trimmed by 7 bases and 1 base, with 6 bases remaining between them. CDR1 is WNHNN, CDR2 SYGVQD, per germline (reference sequence). The CDR3 totals 12 residues. Here the CDR3 reads CASNGGTDTQYF. CDR3 coding DNA: TGCGCCAGCAACGGGGGCACAGATACGCAGTATTTT.

V and J are TRBV19 and TRBJ1-2; 7 nucleotides line up with TRBD1. The J segment lost 0 bases and the V segment lost 4 bases, leaving 8 bases of the junction unmatched. This CDR3 contains 16 residues. CDR1 LNHDA and CDR2 SQIVND come from the germline V gene (reference sequence). As DNA, the CDR3 is TGTGCCAGTAGTAAGACAGGGTTACCCGCTAACTATGGCTACACCTTC. This gives the protein CASSKTGLPANYGYTF.

This clone appeared a few times. The chain uses TRBV7-9 and TRBJ2-7; a weak D match, TRBD2 (5 bases). Trimming shortened V by 3 bases and J by 2 bases, and 14 bases separated the two germline ends. The CDR3 is 15 residues long. Germline CDR1 and CDR2: SEHNR and FQNEAQ (reference sequence). The CDR3, as DNA: TGTGCCAGCAGCTTCCGGGCGGGTTCTACCTACGAGCAGTACTTC. Amino acids: CASSFRAGSTYEQYF.

The chain uses TRBV7-2 and TRBJ2-5, with 11 bases identical to TRBD2. The CDR3 totals 14 residues. The germline V gene encodes CDR1 SGHTA and CDR2 FQGNSA. J gave up 5 bases and V 3 bases, and 2 bases lay outside the gene matches. The CDR3 here is CASSFSGGDETQYF. CDR3 nucleotides: TGTGCCAGCAGCTTTAGCGGGGGGGATGAGACCCAGTACTTC.

This chain uses TRBV18 with TRBJ1-6; 11 bases align to TRBD1. From germline, CDR1 is KGHSH and CDR2 LQKENI. The CDR3 sequence is 18 residues long. The ends lost 2 bases at V and 7 bases at J; junction bases unmatched: 10. CDR3 sequence: CASSPSRTGGYENSPLHF. In DNA, the CDR3 is TGTGCCAGCTCACCATCTCGGACAGGGGGCTATGAGAATTCACCCCTCCACTTT.

This rearrangement joins TRBV6-1 to TRBJ1-1, with D possibly TRBD1 on 6 matching bases. Germline V gene data show CDR1 as MNHNS and CDR2 as SASEGT. The CDR3 sequence is 15 residues long. Trimming shortened V by 6 bases and J by 2 bases, and 16 bases separated the two germline ends. The CDR3 DNA reads TGTGCCAGCAGCTCTCCTGACAGGCCCAACACTGAAGCTTTCTTT. It is translated as CASSSPDRPNTEAFF.

The chain joins TRBV6-1 to TRBJ1-2; D not certain. Germline CDR1 is MNHNS and CDR2 is SASEGT. This CDR3 has 12 amino acids. V was pared by 2 bases and J by 3 bases, with 4 bases between. CDR3 nucleotide sequence: TGTGCCAGCAGTGAAAGAGACTATGGCTACACCTTC. It encodes CASSERDYGYTF.

The chain uses TRBV6-1 and TRBJ2-3; 13 bases are a match to TRBD2. Trimming removed 6 bases from V and 3 bases from J; junction bases left unmatched: 6. The CDR3 is 16 residues long. Germline V gene sequence: CDR1 MNHNS, CDR2 SASEGT. The CDR3 DNA reads TGTGCCAGCAGGGAACTAGCGGGGGGGAAAACAGATACGCAGTATTTT. Amino acid sequence: CASRELAGGKTDTQYF.

The genes are TRBV2 and TRBJ2-7; 7 bases agree with TRBD2. The CDR3 is 12 amino acids. Germline V gives CDR1 SNHLY, CDR2 FYNNEI. Germline trimming cut 3 bases from V and 9 bases from J; bases unmatched to any gene: 5. CDR3 region: CASSEGGMAQYF. CDR3 DNA sequence: TGTGCCAGCAGTGAGGGAGGGATGGCGCAGTACTTC. Full variable domain (remainder filled in from reference TRBV2 and TRBJ2-7): EPEVTQTPSHQVTQMGQEVILRCVPISNHLYFYWYRQILGQKVEFLVSFYNNEISEKSEIFDDQFSVERPDGSNFTLKIRSTKLEDSAMYFCASSEGGMAQYFGPGTRLTVT.

This clone is a singleton in its sample. The chain employs TRBV19 and TRBJ1-4, with 7 bases lining up with TRBD1. J gave up 7 bases and V 3 bases, and 2 bases lay outside the gene matches. The CDR3 consists of 13 residues. CDR1 LNHDA and CDR2 SQIVND come from the germline V gene (reference sequence). The CDR3 bases are TGTGCCAGTAGTATCAGGGGGAGTGAAAAACTGTTTTTT. It yields the protein CASSIRGSEKLFF.

The V and J genes are TRBV4-2 and TRBJ2-7; TRBD1 matches 8 bases. Trimming at V came to 1 base and at J to 3 bases, leaving 8 bases not matched to a gene. CDR3 length equals 16 residues. Germline V gene lookup returns CDR1 LGHNA and CDR2 YNFKEQ. The CDR3 loop reads CASSQVTGTGSYEQYF. The CDR3 DNA reads as TGTGCCAGCAGCCAAGTAACCGGGACAGGCAGCTACGAGCAGTACTTC.

CDR3 amino acids: CASSFAREGYTF. DNA for the CDR3: TGTGCCAGCAGCTTCGCCCGGGAAGGCTACACCTTC. The rearrangement joins TRBV11-2 to TRBJ1-2; unclear D gene. CDR1 is SGHAT and CDR2 is FQNNGV in the germline V gene. The V gene lost 3 bases and the J gene lost 8 bases, with 10 bases spanning the gap. The CDR3 runs 12 residues.

The chain joins TRBV18 to TRBJ2-1, with a tentative D call TRBD2 (7 bases). The germline gives CDR1 KGHSH, CDR2 LQKENI. This CDR3 spans 15 amino acids. V gave up 6 bases and J gave up 7 bases, with 19 bases separating them. The CDR3 reads CASSPLREGGNEQFF. In nucleotides, the CDR3 is TGTGCCAGCTCCCCCCTGAGGGAGGGGGGGAATGAGCAGTTCTTC.

The J gene is TRBJ1-4, the V gene TRBV2; TRBD1 might be the D (6 bases). The germline gives CDR1 SNHLY, CDR2 FYNNEI. The CDR3 spans 14 residues. V was clipped by 8 bases and J by 2 bases, with 12 bases between them. CDR3 sequence: CASHPQGTNEKLFF. Here the CDR3 DNA reads TGTGCCAGCCACCCCCAGGGGACTAATGAAAAACTGTTTTTT.

The V call is TRBV29-1, the J call TRBJ2-3; 14 nucleotides agree with TRBD2. The germline V gene encodes CDR1 SQVTM and CDR2 ANQGSEA. This CDR3 contains 16 residues. V shed 0 bases, J shed 8 bases, and the junction held 7 bases outside the gene matches. Here the CDR3 DNA reads TGCAGCGTTGAAGATCTGACTAGCGGGGGGGCCGGTACGCAGTATTTT. Translation gives CSVEDLTSGGAGTQYF.

The J gene is TRBJ1-1, the V gene TRBV7-2; TRBD1 might be the D (5 bases). This CDR3 is 13 amino acids long. Per germline, CDR1 SGHTA and CDR2 FQGNSA. V was pared by 3 bases and J by 8 bases, with 13 bases between. The CDR3 coding sequence is TGTGCCAGCAGCTTCAGGGTAATCGGGGAAGCTTTCTTT. Protein sequence: CASSFRVIGEAFF.

The J gene is TRBJ1-5, the V gene TRBV23-1; perhaps TRBD1 as D (5 bases). TRBV23-1 is an ORF; its function is uncertain. V was clipped by 0 bases and J by 6 bases, with 15 bases between them. The CDR3 loop spans 16 amino acids. CDR3 residues: CASSQSKSRGGQPQHF. The CDR3, as DNA: TGCGCCAGCAGTCAATCGAAGAGCCGGGGGGGTCAGCCCCAGCATTTT.

The chain links TRBV19 to TRBJ1-4, with D unclear. Germline CDR1 and CDR2: LNHDA and SQIVND (reference sequence). The CDR3 runs to 14 residues. Trimming removed 6 bases at V and 4 bases at J, with 12 bases between. CDR3 sequence: CASSWTEVNEKLFF. CDR3 sequence (DNA): TGTGCCAGTAGCTGGACTGAGGTTAATGAAAAACTGTTTTTT.

The CDR3 region is CASSMADRGSGNQPQHF. The CDR3 DNA reads TGTGCCAGTAGTATGGCGGACAGGGGGTCGGGCAATCAGCCCCAGCATTTT. The J gene is TRBJ1-5, the V gene TRBV19, with 10 bases that match TRBD1. The ends lost 3 bases at V and 2 bases at J; junction bases unmatched: 7. Germline V gives CDR1 LNHDA, CDR2 SQIVND (reference sequence). The CDR3 has 17 residues.

The J gene is TRBJ1-1, the V gene TRBV11-2, with 8 bases matching TRBD1. CDR3 length equals 13 residues. In germline, CDR1 is SGHAT, CDR2 FQNNGV. The junction had 5 bases not matched to a gene; V was cut back by 6 bases and J by 5 bases. The CDR3 spells CASRSGGRTEAFF. As DNA, the CDR3 is TGTGCCAGCAGATCAGGGGGCCGGACTGAAGCTTTCTTT.